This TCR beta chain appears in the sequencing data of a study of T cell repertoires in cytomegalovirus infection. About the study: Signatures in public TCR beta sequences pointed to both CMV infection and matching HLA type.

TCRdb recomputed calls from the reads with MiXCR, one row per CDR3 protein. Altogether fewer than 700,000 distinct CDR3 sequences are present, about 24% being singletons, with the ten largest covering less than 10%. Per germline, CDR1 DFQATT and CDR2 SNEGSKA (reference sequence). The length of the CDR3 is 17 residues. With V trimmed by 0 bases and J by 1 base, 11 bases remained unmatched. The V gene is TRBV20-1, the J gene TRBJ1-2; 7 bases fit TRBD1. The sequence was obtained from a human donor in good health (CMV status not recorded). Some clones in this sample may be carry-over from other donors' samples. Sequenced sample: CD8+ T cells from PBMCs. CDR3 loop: CSARDPREGQLNYGYTF. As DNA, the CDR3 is TGCAGTGCTAGAGATCCAAGGGAGGGACAGCTTAACTATGGCTACACCTTC.